This T cell receptor beta chain was recovered during a study of T cells in pancreatic ductal adenocarcinoma. Notes on the study in general: Tumor and blood clonality did not differ significantly, about 0.11 versus 0.072.

J gave up 1 base and V 2 bases, and 8 bases lay outside the gene matches. CDR3 length: 16 amino acids. The V gene's germline CDR1 is SGHNT and CDR2 YYREEE (reference sequence). Concerning this clone itself: Its antigen is not known.

The assay was immunoSEQ multiplex PCR, and TCRdb's table has in-frame clones only and misses some. Of approximately 5,100 clones listed, 70% to 85% were seen once; the top ten hold 6.5% to 9.5%. Selected pancreatic ductal adenocarcinoma patients had undergone surgery without neoadjuvant therapy. The chain has TRBV5-4 and TRBJ1-1, with 7 bases aligning to TRBD1. The sequenced sample was pancreatic tumor tissue. This clonotype was obtained from a human donor with pancreatic ductal adenocarcinoma. The donor label of this sample is uncertain. The chain's CDR3 is CASSFFGKGANTEAFF. For the CDR3, the DNA is TGTGCCAGCAGCTTTTTTGGGAAGGGGGCGAACACTGAAGCTTTCTTT.